One sample yielded the 12 T cell receptor beta chains listed below, sequenced in a study of T cells in Graves' hyperthyroidism and ophthalmopathy. TCR beta CDR3 regions were amplified from RNA. HTBI primers were employed in a first-round RT-PCR of the TCR CDR3. Via MiXCR, TCRdb re-called the multiplex PCR reads, giving one row per CDR3 protein. The data show about 270,000 distinct CDR3 sequences, with about 25% seen just once and 20% to 30% held by the top ten. The sequenced sample consisted of blood. The origin of the receptors is a man in his forties with Graves' hyperthyroidism that later progressed to Graves' ophthalmopathy.

This chain joins TRBV12-3 or TRBV12-4 and TRBJ1-2; D might be TRBD1 (5 bases). The CDR3 length is 12 residues. V was cut by 3 bases and J by 7 bases, with 9 bases left in between. As DNA, the CDR3 is TGTGCCAGCAGTTTGCCGGGGGTTGGCTACACCTTC. It yields the protein CASSLPGVGYTF.

This clonotype was seen ten or more times. The rearrangement uses TRBV20-1 and TRBJ1-5; a possible D gene is TRBD1 (6 bases). Germline CDR1 reads DFQATT; CDR2 reads SNEGSKA (reference sequence). V was clipped by 3 bases and J by 2 bases, with 14 bases between them. This CDR3 region has 15 residues. CDR3 bases: TGCAGTGCTAGGGCAGGGGCAGGGGGCAATCAGCCCCAGCATTTT. It yields the protein CSARAGAGGNQPQHF.

Many counts were recorded for this clonotype. The chain uses TRBV20-1 and TRBJ2-2; 11 bases line up with TRBD1. Looked up from germline, CDR1 is DFQATT and CDR2 is SNEGSKA (reference sequence). The J segment lost 5 bases and the V segment lost 7 bases, leaving 9 bases of the junction unmatched. This CDR3 is 15 amino acids long. The CDR3 reads CSVTRTGGKTGELFF. The CDR3 DNA is TGCAGTGTGACTCGGACAGGGGGCAAGACCGGGGAGCTGTTTTTT.

This clonotype was observed many times. The chain combines TRBV7-6 with TRBJ2-7; no reliable D call. Germline V lookup: CDR1 SGHVS, CDR2 FNYEAQ. The germline V and J ends were trimmed by 5 bases and 5 bases, with 22 bases remaining between them. The CDR3 runs to 16 residues. The CDR3 loop is CASSTTQQSRFDEQYF. In DNA, the CDR3 is TGTGCCAGCAGCACAACTCAACAGTCGCGTTTTGACGAGCAGTACTTC.

This clonotype was observed at least ten times. The chain recombines TRBV18 with TRBJ2-7, with a possible D match to TRBD1 (6 bases). With 3 bases removed from V and 2 bases from J, the gap between germline ends came to 17 bases. This CDR3 contains 16 residues. Germline V lookup: CDR1 KGHSH, CDR2 LQKENI. The CDR3 here is CASSPSKDRFPYEQYF. CDR3 DNA: TGTGCCAGCTCACCCTCGAAAGACAGGTTTCCCTACGAGCAGTACTTC.

There are many counts of this clonotype. V and J are TRBV12-3 or TRBV12-4 and TRBJ1-2, with 9 bases matching TRBD1. V was clipped by 7 bases and J by 6 bases; unmatched bases: 21. The CDR3 is made up of 18 amino acids. CDR3 sequence reads: CASNLGYGDRDLLDGYTF. Here the CDR3 DNA reads TGTGCCAGCAACTTGGGGTATGGGGACAGGGACCTTTTGGATGGCTACACCTTC.

This clonotype was observed at least ten times. J is TRBJ1-2 and V is TRBV6-2 or TRBV6-3; D unclear. Trimming left V 4 bases short and J 2 bases short, with 11 bases between. Germline V lookup: CDR1 MNHEY, CDR2 SVGEGT. There are 14 residues in the CDR3. DNA for the CDR3: TGTGCCAGCAGTTTGGAAGGCCCGAACTATGGCTACACCTTC. Encoded protein: CASSLEGPNYGYTF.

Many counts were recorded for this clonotype. This chain links TRBV6-5 with TRBJ1-5; D not certain. The germline V and J ends were trimmed by 0 bases and 9 bases, with 12 bases remaining between them. The CDR3 consists of 14 residues. From germline, CDR1 is MNHEY and CDR2 SVGAGI. The CDR3 here is CASSYSDGVGPQHF. The CDR3 coding sequence is TGTGCCAGCAGTTACTCGGATGGTGTGGGGCCCCAGCATTTT.

The V and J genes are TRBV19 and TRBJ2-5; unclear D gene. The CDR3 extends over 14 amino acids. CDR1 and CDR2 (germline): LNHDA, SQIVND (reference sequence). Trimming removed 6 bases at V and 1 base at J, with 12 bases between. The CDR3 nucleotides are TGTGCCAGTAGCCATACAAGGAGCCAAGAGACCCAGTACTTC. It codes for CASSHTRSQETQYF.

This clonotype was counted ten times or more. The chain links TRBV19 to TRBJ1-2; 8 nucleotides line up with TRBD1. Germline loops: CDR1 LNHDA, CDR2 SQIVND (reference sequence). The ends lost 3 bases at V and 9 bases at J; junction bases unmatched: 6. The CDR3 extends over 13 amino acids. DNA of the CDR3: TGTGCCAGTAGTATCCCAGGGGGCGCGAGCTACACCTTC. It yields the protein CASSIPGGASYTF.

This clonotype has ten or more counts. The chain joins TRBV6-5 to TRBJ1-1, with D tentatively TRBD1 (5 bases). Germline CDR1 and CDR2: MNHEY and SVGAGI. The V gene lost 3 bases and the J gene lost 4 bases, with 12 bases spanning the gap. The CDR3 is 14 amino acids. The CDR3 bases are TGTGCCAGCAGTTATTACAGGAAGGGCACTGAAGCTTTCTTT. Translating gives CASSYYRKGTEAFF.

The chain has TRBV29-1 and TRBJ2-7; D assignment may be TRBD1 or TRBD2 (5 bases each). The CDR3 is 13 residues long. The V gene's germline CDR1 is SQVTM and CDR2 ANQGSEA. V dropped 7 bases and J dropped 4 bases, with 17 bases sitting between them. CDR3 bases: TGCAGCGCCGAGATGGGTGGGGGTTACGAGCAGTACTTC. Residues: CSAEMGGGYEQYF.